This T cell receptor beta chain was recovered during a study of T cells after posttransplantation cyclophosphamide. With regard to this clone: Its specificity is not known.

The V segment lost 1 base and the J segment 4 bases; nucleotides outside the gene matches: 6. Germline V gene lookup returns CDR1 SGHRS and CDR2 YFSETQ. The CDR3 totals 15 residues. Cyclophosphamide on days +3 and +4 followed busulfan-fludarabine conditioning and a marrow graft. Study-wide results and limits: Skin or GI-infiltrating T cells shared few TRB sequences with blood. Later blood repertoires were often dominated by clones from the donor CD8+ memory compartment. TRB clonality was highly associated with recipient CMV seropositivity and reactivation.

TCRdb keeps only in-frame clones here, not all; method: immunoSEQ multiplex PCR. The table includes 11,000 or so clones, more than 80% detected once. The chain recombines TRBV5-1 with TRBJ2-3; 7 nucleotides align to TRBD1. The sequenced sample was PBMCs, obtained after allogeneic stem cell transplant with posttransplant cyclophosphamide. The source of this sequence is a female patient aged 50-59 years who received an allogeneic stem cell transplant from a related donor, was CMV-positive, and had no GVHD. Some T cells here may be from the graft donor. The CDR3 nucleotides read TGCGCCAGCAGCTTGAAAACAGGGGTAGCAGATACGCAGTATTTT. Translation gives CASSLKTGVADTQYF.